These 26 T cell receptor beta chains share one sample of origin, sequenced in a study of blood T cell repertoires in COVID-19. Assay: immunoSEQ multiplex PCR; the TCRdb copy retains only in-frame clones and omits some. The profile shows 250,000 to 300,000 clones, about nine tenths of them singletons. The sample consisted of peripheral blood. These receptors were collected from a woman in her forties or fifties who had recovered from COVID-19.

This rearrangement joins TRBV2 to TRBJ1-2, with TRBD1 matching over 8 bases. The ends lost 4 bases at V and 4 bases at J; junction bases unmatched: 11. Germline V lookup: CDR1 SNHLY, CDR2 FYNNEI. The CDR3 sequence is 16 residues long. The CDR3 reads CASSAPGRDRFYGYTF. DNA of the CDR3: TGTGCCAGCAGTGCCCCGGGGCGGGACAGGTTCTATGGCTACACCTTC.

This chain connects TRBV4-1 to TRBJ1-6; TRBD1 aligns across 9 bases. V was pared by 1 base and J by 10 bases, with 11 bases of the junction left unmatched. This CDR3 region has 17 residues. Germline lookup yields CDR1 MGHRA and CDR2 YSYEKL. The CDR3 DNA is TGCGCCAGCAGCCAAGCTTTTCCGGGACAGGGAAACTCACCCCTCCACTTT. This translates into CASSQAFPGQGNSPLHF.

This chain uses TRBV28 with TRBJ2-7, with a tentative D call TRBD1 (7 bases). The germline V and J ends were trimmed by 3 bases and 5 bases, with 20 bases remaining between them. The germline gives CDR1 MDHEN, CDR2 SYDVKM. CDR3 length equals 16 residues. CDR3 protein: CASSFQITGEVHEQYF. The CDR3 region has the DNA TGTGCCAGCAGTTTTCAAATCACAGGGGAGGTCCACGAGCAGTACTTC.

The chain has TRBV4-3 and TRBJ2-7; 9 bases map to TRBD1. The germline V gene has CDR1 LGHNA and CDR2 YSLEER. J gave up 6 bases and V 4 bases, and 13 bases lay outside the gene matches. The CDR3 has 16 residues. The CDR3, as DNA: TGCGCCAGCAGCCGACGCGTGAGACAGGGGGAACCCGAGCAGTACTTC. As protein: CASSRRVRQGEPEQYF.

The CDR3 loop reads CASIGQYNSPLHF. DNA for the CDR3: TGTGCCAGCATTGGACAGTATAATTCACCCCTCCACTTT. The chain employs TRBV2 and TRBJ1-6; tentative D call: TRBD1 (6 bases). Trimming removed 7 bases from V and 4 bases from J, with 8 bases in between. The V gene's germline CDR1 is SNHLY and CDR2 FYNNEI. The CDR3 runs to 13 residues.

The chain has TRBV5-4 and TRBJ2-7, with TRBD1 matching 8 bases. V lost 3 bases and J lost 7; bases outside the gene matches: 9. CDR3 size: 14 residues. The germline gives CDR1 SGHNT, CDR2 YYREEE (reference sequence). The CDR3 spells CASSYWTGPQEQYF. The DNA of the CDR3 is TGTGCCAGCAGCTATTGGACAGGGCCTCAAGAGCAGTACTTC.

This chain joins TRBV5-5 and TRBJ2-7; 9 nucleotides line up with TRBD1. The CDR3 spans 15 residues. Germline V CDR1 and CDR2: SGHKS, YYEKEE (reference sequence). V gave up 4 bases and J gave up 0 bases; unmatched junction bases: 5. CDR3 sequence (DNA): TGTGCCAGCAGCCTCGGACAGGGGATCTCCTACGAGCAGTACTTC. Translated: CASSLGQGISYEQYF.

The rearrangement joins TRBV19 to TRBJ1-5, with D perhaps TRBD1 (5 bases). Germline CDR1 LNHDA, CDR2 SQIVND (reference sequence). Trimming shortened V by 3 bases and J by 4 bases, and 16 bases separated the two germline ends. This CDR3 has 16 residues. The CDR3 is CASSIQSWGGNQPQHF. In DNA, the CDR3 is TGTGCCAGTAGTATCCAGTCGTGGGGGGGTAATCAGCCCCAGCATTTT.

J is TRBJ2-3 and V is TRBV5-1, with D unresolved. V was cut by 0 bases and J by 2 bases, with 7 bases left in between. CDR1 is SGHRS, CDR2 YFSETQ, per germline. CDR3 length: 14 amino acids. This CDR3 reads CASSLVPDTDTQYF. CDR3 DNA: TGCGCCAGCAGCTTGGTGCCAGACACAGATACGCAGTATTTT.

The chain combines TRBV7-9 with TRBJ1-6; weak D call: TRBD1 (5 bases). Germline V gene lookup returns CDR1 SEHNR and CDR2 FQNEAQ (reference sequence). Trimming stripped 1 base from V and 7 bases from J, with 8 bases between. CDR3 length: 14 residues. In DNA, the CDR3 is TGTGCCAGCAGCTTAGGACAGCGCAATTCACCCCTCCACTTT. Translation: CASSLGQRNSPLHF.

CDR3 bases: TGCAGCGTTGTGACAGGATCAGTTTGGCAGTACTTC. Its protein is CSVVTGSVWQYF. J is TRBJ2-7 and V is TRBV29-1, with D tentatively TRBD1 (6 bases). The CDR3 length is 12 residues. CDR1 and CDR2 from the germline V gene are SQVTM and ANQGSEA. Trimming cost V 4 bases and J 9 bases, with 16 bases left between them.

This clone was seen a single time. V gene TRBV4-3 combines with J gene TRBJ2-7, with 10 positions matching TRBD1. CDR1 and CDR2 from the germline V gene are LGHNA and YSLEER. V shed 4 bases and J 3 bases; nucleotides not matched to a gene: 3. The CDR3 contains 14 residues. The CDR3 bases are TGCGCCAGCAGCCCTGGGACAGGGGACTACGAGCAGTACTTC. Protein: CASSPGTGDYEQYF.

The chain couples TRBV19 to TRBJ1-1; perhaps TRBD1 as D (5 bases). Germline V lookup: CDR1 LNHDA, CDR2 SQIVND (reference sequence). The CDR3 extends over 13 amino acids. V was shortened by 6 bases and J by 2 bases, with 10 bases between the two germline ends. CDR3 sequence reads: CASRDTTNTEAFF. The CDR3 DNA reads TGTGCCAGTAGGGACACAACTAACACTGAAGCTTTCTTT.

A note on this clone: A junction end diverges from the germline sequence, so it may reflect a read error. The J gene is TRBJ2-5, the V gene TRBV4-1; TRBD1 agrees at 7 bases. CDR1 and CDR2 (germline): MGHRA, YSYEKL. The CDR3 covers 16 residues. CDR3 sequence: CASSQDGGAGGETQYF. DNA for the CDR3: TGCGCCAGCAGTCAAGATGGAGGTGCAGGGGGAGAGACCCAGTACTTC.

This clone came up once. The chain has TRBV12-3 or TRBV12-4 and TRBJ1-1; no clear D gene. The CDR3 is made up of 13 amino acids. The V gene lost 3 bases and the J gene lost 2 bases, with 7 bases spanning the gap. The CDR3 DNA is TGTGCCAGCAGTTTTGCGCCCAACACTGAAGCTTTCTTT. Amino acids: CASSFAPNTEAFF.

The chain uses TRBV28 and TRBJ1-1, with 8 positions matching TRBD1. The CDR3 spans 14 residues. Germline CDR1 reads MDHEN; CDR2 reads SYDVKM. J lost 6 bases, V lost 6 bases, and 9 bases had no gene match. CDR3 protein: CASSLTGGNAEAFF. CDR3 bases: TGTGCCAGCAGCCTAACAGGGGGTAACGCTGAAGCTTTCTTT.

The chain couples TRBV5-6 to TRBJ1-1, with no clear D. Germline assignment: CDR1 SGHDT and CDR2 YYEEEE. Trimming shortened V by 0 bases and J by 11 bases, and 11 bases separated the two germline ends. This CDR3 is 12 amino acids long. The CDR3 is CASSLGGWVAFF. DNA of the CDR3: TGTGCCAGCAGCTTGGGAGGCTGGGTGGCTTTCTTT. Variable domain in full (rest from reference TRBV5-6 and TRBJ1-1): DAGVTQSPTHLIKTRGQQVTLRCSPKSGHDTVSWYQQALGQGPQFIFQYYEEEERQRGNFPDRFSGHQFPNYSSELNVNALLLGDSALYLCASSLGGWVAFFGQGTRLTVV.

The rearrangement uses TRBV2 and TRBJ2-7, with 10 bases identical to TRBD2. This CDR3 region has 15 residues. V trimming: 1 base; J trimming: 2 bases; junction bases outside the gene matches: 2. The germline gives CDR1 SNHLY, CDR2 FYNNEI. This CDR3 reads CASSEGTSGPYEQYF. As DNA, the CDR3 is TGTGCCAGCAGTGAAGGGACTAGCGGTCCCTACGAGCAGTACTTC.

The CDR3 nucleotides read TGTGCCAGCAGTTTATATCAGGGACTAGCGGGAGGGGGGGATACGCAGTATTTT. Amino acid sequence: CASSLYQGLAGGGDTQYF. The chain combines TRBV28 with TRBJ2-3; 16 bases match TRBD2. Per the germline V gene, CDR1 is MDHEN and CDR2 is SYDVKM. The CDR3 has 18 amino acids. The V and J ends lost 1 base and 6 bases, in that order; junction bases with no gene match: 7.

The rearrangement joins TRBV5-4 to TRBJ2-1, with D tentatively TRBD2 (5 bases). Per germline, CDR1 SGHNT and CDR2 YYREEE (reference sequence). The length of the CDR3 is 12 residues. Trimming pared 7 bases from V and 2 bases from J, leaving 7 bases between. The CDR3 sequence: CASRGTYNEQFF. Here the CDR3 DNA reads TGTGCCAGCCGAGGGACCTACAATGAGCAGTTCTTC.

The chain has TRBV2 and TRBJ1-6; 8 bases fit TRBD1. The trim removed 6 bases at V and 7 bases at J, leaving 8 bases unmatched. This CDR3 spans 15 amino acids. Germline assignment: CDR1 SNHLY and CDR2 FYNNEI. The chain's CDR3 is CASRAGQGSNSPLHF. In nucleotides, the CDR3 is TGTGCCAGCAGGGCCGGACAGGGTTCGAATTCACCCCTCCACTTT.

The chain links TRBV27 to TRBJ1-5, with a weak D call TRBD1 (5 bases). V dropped 0 bases and J dropped 2 bases, with 11 bases sitting between them. CDR3 length equals 16 residues. From germline, CDR1 is MNHEY and CDR2 SMNVEV (reference sequence). The CDR3 DNA is TGTGCCAGCAGTTTATCGGGGGAGGGCGGCAATCAGCCCCAGCATTTT. Protein product: CASSLSGEGGNQPQHF.

The rearrangement uses TRBV5-1 and TRBJ1-2, with 9 nucleotides matching TRBD1. Looked up from germline, CDR1 is SGHRS and CDR2 is YFSETQ. This CDR3 is 16 amino acids long. Trimming took 4 bases from V and 7 from J; bases not matched to a gene: 14. CDR3 region: CASSPNPGTGTPGYTF. The CDR3 nucleotides read TGCGCCAGCAGCCCTAACCCCGGGACAGGGACACCTGGCTACACCTTC. Full variable domain (rest looked up from reference TRBV5-1 and TRBJ1-2): KAGVTQTPRYLIKTRGQQVTLSCSPISGHRSVSWYQQTPGQGLQFLFEYFSETQRNKGNFPGRFSGRQFSNSRSEMNVSTLELGDSALYLCASSPNPGTGTPGYTFGSGTRLTVV.

CDR3 protein: CASSLRDTVVYGYTF. The CDR3 DNA is TGTGCCAGCAGTCTCCGGGACACGGTGGTCTATGGCTACACCTTC. The chain links TRBV3-1 (or the pseudogene TRBV3-2) to TRBJ1-2; TRBD1 might be the D (6 bases). Looked up from germline, CDR1 is LGHDT and CDR2 is YNNKEL (reference sequence). The CDR3 loop spans 15 amino acids. Between the trimmed V and J ends, which lost 6 bases and 4 bases, there was a span of 18 bases.

In DNA form, the CDR3 reads TGTGCCAGCAGCGTAGATGACAGATCTGGAAACACCATATATTTT. Translating it yields CASSVDDRSGNTIYF. The chain is built from TRBV9 and TRBJ1-3, with D possibly being TRBD1 (5 bases). The CDR3 is 15 amino acids. Trimming shortened V by 0 bases and J by 1 base, and 8 bases separated the two germline ends. Germline V gives CDR1 SGDLS, CDR2 YYNGEE.

The rearrangement joins TRBV28 to TRBJ2-7; 7 bases map to TRBD2. Unmatched junction bases numbered 8, after V lost 1 base and J lost 5 bases. CDR3 length equals 15 residues. Germline V gives CDR1 MDHEN, CDR2 SYDVKM. The CDR3 loop reads CASSLLGGRADEQYF. The CDR3 DNA follows: TGTGCCAGCAGTTTATTGGGTGGGAGGGCCGACGAGCAGTACTTC.